The TCR beta chain under discussion was sequenced for a study of PD-1 blockade in classical Hodgkin lymphoma. Study-wide results and limits: Diversity in CD4+ TCRs, unlike that measured in CD8+ TCRs, had risen significantly by C4D1.

A word on this clone: Antigen specificity is unknown. At one end, the junction sequence differs from germline, possibly due to a read error.

CDR3 length: 14 amino acids. Germline V lookup: CDR1 MDHEN, CDR2 SYDVKM. Assay: immunoSEQ multiplex PCR; the TCRdb copy retains only in-frame clones and omits some. The table records around 25,000 clones, over 65% of them present only once. Time point specified: cycle 4 day 1 (C4D1), after more than five weeks of nivolumab. There was relapse after autologous stem cell transplantation in every patient, and there was variation in brentuximab vedotin exposure. The starting material was peripheral blood mononuclear cells (PBMCs), obtained before the fourth cycle of nivolumab. This chain links TRBV28 with TRBJ2-7; 10 nucleotides agree with TRBD1. This TCR was sampled from a human donor with classical Hodgkin lymphoma. CDR3 protein: CASRLWTGGYEQYF. In DNA form, the CDR3 reads TGTGCCAGCAGATTATGGACAGGGGGCTACGAGCAGTACTTC.